This TCR beta chain originates from a study of spatial heterogeneity in lung cancer. Background on the study: Alpha-chain sequences were detected in numbers that were consistently lower than beta-chain sequences.

The V gene's germline CDR1 is DFQATT and CDR2 SNEGSKA (reference sequence). The CDR3 contains 16 residues. The ends lost 3 bases at V and 2 bases at J; junction bases unmatched: 9. A unique molecular identifier was carried by every single TCR cDNA molecule. A single record per CDR3 protein comes from TCRdb applying MiXCR to the 5' RACE reads. Of about 5,000 distinct CDR3 sequences in the sample, approximately 4% were seen once. This clonotype was recorded many times. The time point was: sample taken at primary tumor resection. The V call is TRBV20-1, the J call TRBJ1-5; 8 bases fit TRBD1. This sample comprised normal lung tissue next to the tumor, obtained at surgery. The sequence was obtained from a male donor with early-stage non-small cell lung cancer. CDR3: CSARSLGQGGNQPQHF. CDR3 bases: TGCAGTGCTAGGAGTCTAGGACAGGGTGGCAATCAGCCCCAGCATTTT.